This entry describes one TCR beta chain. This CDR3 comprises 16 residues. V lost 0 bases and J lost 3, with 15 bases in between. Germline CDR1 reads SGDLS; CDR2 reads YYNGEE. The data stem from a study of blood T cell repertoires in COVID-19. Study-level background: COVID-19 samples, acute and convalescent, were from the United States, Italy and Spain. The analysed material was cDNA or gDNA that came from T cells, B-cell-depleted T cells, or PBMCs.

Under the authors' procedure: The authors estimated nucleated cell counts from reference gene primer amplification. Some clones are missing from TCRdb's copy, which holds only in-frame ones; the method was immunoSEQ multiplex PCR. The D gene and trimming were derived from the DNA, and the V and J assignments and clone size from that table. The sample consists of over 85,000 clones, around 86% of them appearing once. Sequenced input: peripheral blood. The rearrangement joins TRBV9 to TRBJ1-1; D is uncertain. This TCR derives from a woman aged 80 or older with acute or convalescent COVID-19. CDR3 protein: CASSVGHSTKDTEAFF. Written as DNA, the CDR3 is TGTGCCAGCAGCGTAGGACACAGCACCAAGGACACTGAAGCTTTCTTT.